The 32 T cell receptor beta chains below all came from one sample that was sequenced in a study of cytotoxic CD8 clonotypes in ibrutinib-treated CLL. Here immunoSEQ multiplex PCR was the method, and the copy in TCRdb shows in-frame clones only, minus some. The sample includes under 200,000 clones, under 85% of them seen just once. Source: PBMCs, taken after 24 months of ibrutinib treatment. These TCRs come from a human donor with chronic lymphocytic leukemia.

The V and J genes are TRBV7-2 and TRBJ2-6; D not resolved. CDR1 is SGHTA, CDR2 FQGNSA, per germline. The V end lost 1 base, the J end lost 2 bases, and 9 bases lay between the germline ends. CDR3 length equals 16 residues. In DNA, the CDR3 is TGTGCCAGCAGCTTAGATTTTCGGGCTGGGGCCAACGTCCTGACTTTC. Amino acid sequence: CASSLDFRAGANVLTF.

The table lists this clone with a count of one. The V and J genes are TRBV30 and TRBJ1-1; no firm D call. The CDR3 has 13 amino acids. Germline values: CDR1 GTSNPN, CDR2 SVGIG (reference sequence). V shed 1 base and J shed 0 bases, with 6 bases lying between them. In nucleotides, the CDR3 is TGTGCCTGGAGTGAGACAATGAACACTGAAGCTTTCTTT. Translating gives CAWSETMNTEAFF.

The chain employs TRBV6-5 and TRBJ2-5; 9 bases match TRBD2. The CDR3 spans 14 residues. With 4 bases clipped from V and 4 bases from J, the junction kept 4 bases outside the gene matches. CDR1 and CDR2 (germline): MNHEY, SVGAGI. CDR3 sequence reads: CASSSGTSLETQYF. Here the CDR3 DNA reads TGTGCCAGCAGTTCCGGGACTAGCTTAGAGACCCAGTACTTC.

CDR3 DNA: TGTGCCAGCAGCTTGGGACAGCCAAGGGGGGAGCTGTTTTTT. Its protein product is CASSLGQPRGELFF. The V gene is TRBV7-2, the J gene TRBJ2-2; 7 nucleotides line up with TRBD1. The CDR3 sequence is 14 residues long. V was clipped by 3 bases and J by 8 bases; unmatched bases: 6. Germline CDR1 and CDR2: SGHTA and FQGNSA.

The chain links TRBV5-4 to TRBJ2-7; no firm D call. The germline V gene encodes CDR1 SGHNT and CDR2 YYREEE (reference sequence). The CDR3 consists of 15 residues. V lost 4 bases to trimming and J lost 0 bases, with 14 bases between them. CDR3 sequence (DNA): TGTGCCAGCAGCCTAAGGACCGCCAGCTCCTACGAGCAGTACTTC. Residues: CASSLRTASSYEQYF.

A remark on this clone: This specimen includes other DNA sequences encoding the same CDR3. This chain connects TRBV18 to TRBJ1-5; a weak D match, TRBD1 (5 bases). CDR3 length: 15 amino acids. Germline V gene sequence: CDR1 KGHSH, CDR2 LQKENI. V was trimmed by 3 bases and J by 0 bases, leaving 9 bases between them. The CDR3, as DNA: TGTGCCAGCTCACCGGGCAGGGTTAGCAATCAGCCCCAGCATTTT. Residues: CASSPGRVSNQPQHF.

This chain links TRBV7-8 with TRBJ1-2; no definite D call. CDR1 and CDR2 (germline): SGHVS, FQNEAQ. V lost 3 bases and J lost 7, with 9 bases in between. The CDR3 is 12 residues long. The CDR3 DNA is TGTGCCAGCAGCTTTTTAGGGCCTGGCTACACCTTC. This gives the protein CASSFLGPGYTF.

The chain combines TRBV6-6 with TRBJ2-4; TRBD2 aligns across 8 bases. Unmatched junction bases numbered 7, after V lost 6 bases and J lost 0 bases. The germline CDR1 and CDR2 sequences are MNHNY and SVGAGI (reference sequence). CDR3 length equals 16 residues. CDR3 coding DNA: TGTGCCAGCAGCCACGGGACTAGTGCAGCCAAAAACATTCAGTACTTC. It encodes CASSHGTSAAKNIQYF.

The chain uses TRBV5-1 and TRBJ2-1; D tentatively fits TRBD1 or TRBD2 (5 bases each). Trimming took 0 bases from V and 4 from J, leaving 11 bases between them. Per the germline V gene, CDR1 is SGHRS and CDR2 is YFSETQ. The CDR3 extends over 15 amino acids. CDR3 loop: CASSLGGPGYNEQFF. CDR3 bases: TGCGCCAGCAGCTTGGGGGGACCCGGGTACAATGAGCAGTTCTTC.

The V and J genes are TRBV11-2 and TRBJ2-7; weak D call: TRBD2 (6 bases). Trimming took off 5 bases at V and 7 bases at J, with 15 bases between the two ends. Germline V lookup: CDR1 SGHAT, CDR2 FQNNGV. This CDR3 is built from 13 residues. The CDR3: CASSPRVAGEQYF. The CDR3 nucleotides are TGTGCCAGCAGCCCCCGTGTCGCGGGGGAGCAGTACTTC.

V gene TRBV7-6 combines with J gene TRBJ1-1; 7 bases fit TRBD1. The CDR3 has 14 amino acids. V gave up 5 bases and J gave up 4 bases; unmatched junction bases: 7. Germline loops: CDR1 SGHVS, CDR2 FNYEAQ. CDR3 residues: CASSPWDSATEAFF. CDR3 nucleotide sequence: TGTGCCAGCAGCCCGTGGGACAGTGCCACTGAAGCTTTCTTT.

V usage is TRBV18 and J usage is TRBJ1-2, with D possibly matching TRBD1 (6 bases). The ends were cut back, 3 bases at V and 2 bases at J, with 13 bases in the middle. The germline V gene has CDR1 KGHSH and CDR2 LQKENI. The CDR3 totals 15 residues. This chain's CDR3 is CASSPGFGGNYGYTF. In nucleotides, the CDR3 is TGTGCCAGCTCACCCGGGTTTGGGGGCAACTATGGCTACACCTTC.

The genes are TRBV18 and TRBJ2-1, with 9 bases fitting TRBD2. V was clipped by 2 bases and J by 6 bases; unmatched bases: 5. The CDR3 length is 15 residues. Per germline, CDR1 KGHSH and CDR2 LQKENI. Here the CDR3 DNA reads TGTGCCAGCTCACCAGGAGCGGGAGGACCCAATGAGCAGTTCTTC. It encodes CASSPGAGGPNEQFF.

The rearrangement links TRBV13 to TRBJ2-4; 9 nucleotides match TRBD1. The germline V gene encodes CDR1 PRHDT and CDR2 FYEKMQ (reference sequence). The CDR3 covers 13 residues. J gave up 8 bases and V 5 bases, and 4 bases lay outside the gene matches. DNA of the CDR3: TGTGCCAGCAGCCACAGGGGGCATGACATTCAGTACTTC. This codes for CASSHRGHDIQYF.

The genes are TRBV29-1 and TRBJ1-2, with D unresolved. Germline CDR1 SQVTM, CDR2 ANQGSEA. Trimming removed 3 bases from V and 2 bases from J, with 7 bases in between. The CDR3 contains 12 residues. CDR3 nucleotide sequence: TGCAGCGTTGAGACGTACAACTATGGCTACACCTTC. Its protein product is CSVETYNYGYTF.

This chain connects TRBV6-5 to TRBJ2-1, with D perhaps TRBD2 (5 bases). The CDR3 covers 14 residues. Germline V gene lookup returns CDR1 MNHEY and CDR2 SVGAGI. V lost 6 bases and J lost 7, with 16 bases in between. The CDR3 coding sequence is TGTGCCAGCAGCCCCGCGGAGGCTGGGAATGAGCAGTTCTTC. This gives the protein CASSPAEAGNEQFF.

The rearrangement links TRBV9 to TRBJ2-7, with 10 bases lining up with TRBD1. The CDR3 contains 15 residues. Germline trimming cut 4 bases from V and 6 bases from J; bases unmatched to any gene: 10. Germline V gives CDR1 SGDLS, CDR2 YYNGEE. CDR3 DNA sequence: TGTGCCAGCAGCCAGCGGACAGGGGGAGTGGGCGAGCAGTACTTC. Amino acid sequence: CASSQRTGGVGEQYF.

To note about this clone: Within the sample, other DNA sequences also encode this same CDR3. The V and J genes are TRBV18 and TRBJ2-3; D uncertain. CDR1 is KGHSH, CDR2 LQKENI, per germline. The CDR3 is made up of 12 amino acids. V lost 3 bases and J lost 0, with 1 base in between. CDR3 sequence reads: CASSPSTDTQYF. CDR3 DNA: TGTGCCAGCTCACCTAGCACAGATACGCAGTATTTT.

The chain combines TRBV5-1 with TRBJ2-1, with 8 bases that match TRBD2. In germline, CDR1 is SGHRS, CDR2 YFSETQ. After removal of 0 bases from V and 9 bases from J, the junction contained 11 bases not matched to a gene. CDR3 length: 16 residues. The CDR3 DNA sequence: TGCGCCAGCAGCTTGGGCGGGACTAGTGGAATGGGTGAGCAGTTCTTC. Translation: CASSLGGTSGMGEQFF.

The chain recombines TRBV30 with TRBJ2-7, with D tentatively TRBD1 (6 bases). CDR3 length equals 13 residues. Germline loops: CDR1 GTSNPN, CDR2 SVGIG (reference sequence). Trimming removed 5 bases at V and 6 bases at J, with 17 bases between. The CDR3 region is CAWDPTGYGEQYF. DNA for the CDR3: TGTGCCTGGGATCCAACAGGGTACGGCGAGCAGTACTTC. Filled out from reference TRBV30 and TRBJ2-7, the complete variable domain reads SQTIHQWPATLVQPVGSPLSLECTVEGTSNPNLYWYRQAAGRGLQLLFYSVGIGQISSEVPQNLSASRPQDRQFILSSKKLLLSDSGFYLCAWDPTGYGEQYFGPGTRLTVT.

The rearrangement links TRBV7-2 to TRBJ2-7, with TRBD1 matching over 8 bases. V was pared by 1 base and J by 3 bases, with 8 bases of the junction left unmatched. Germline V gene sequence: CDR1 SGHTA, CDR2 FQGNSA. The CDR3 extends over 16 amino acids. CDR3 nucleotide sequence: TGTGCCAGCAGCTTAGTAGGTTCAGGGGGCGGCTACGAGCAGTACTTC. Its protein product is CASSLVGSGGGYEQYF.

The chain joins TRBV11-3 to TRBJ2-7, with D possibly being TRBD2 (5 bases). With 5 bases removed from V and 3 bases from J, the gap between germline ends came to 14 bases. Germline V CDR1 and CDR2: SGHNT, YENEEA. CDR3 length equals 14 residues. CDR3 region: CASSPGGGFYEQYF. CDR3 nucleotide sequence: TGTGCCAGCAGCCCCGGAGGAGGTTTCTACGAGCAGTACTTC.

The V gene is TRBV7-2, the J gene TRBJ2-7; 8 bases line up with TRBD2. The CDR3 totals 14 residues. Germline V gene lookup returns CDR1 SGHTA and CDR2 FQGNSA. Germline trimming cut 2 bases from V and 4 bases from J; bases unmatched to any gene: 4. This chain's CDR3 is CASSLITSGYEQYF. The CDR3 DNA follows: TGTGCCAGCAGCTTAATTACTAGCGGATACGAGCAGTACTTC.

This clone appeared a few times. This sequence joins TRBV9 and TRBJ2-7, with no clear D. The CDR3 has 11 residues. Germline CDR1 SGDLS, CDR2 YYNGEE. The V gene lost 1 base and the J gene lost 4 bases, with 3 bases spanning the gap. CDR3: CASSVKYEQYF. CDR3 bases: TGTGCCAGCAGCGTAAAATACGAGCAGTACTTC. Full variable domain (rest looked up from reference TRBV9 and TRBJ2-7): DSGVTQTPKHLITATGQRVTLRCSPRSGDLSVYWYQQSLDQGLQFLIQYYNGEERAKGNILERFSAQQFPDLHSELNLSSLELGDSALYFCASSVKYEQYFGPGTRLTVT.

The chain employs TRBV7-9 and TRBJ2-7; D possibly corresponds to TRBD1 (6 bases). Looked up from germline, CDR1 is SEHNR and CDR2 is FQNEAQ (reference sequence). V shed 0 bases and J shed 6 bases, with 12 bases lying between them. CDR3 length: 14 residues. CDR3 bases: TGTGCCAGCAGCTTAGCGGGGGCGACCCGCGAGCAGTACTTC. Translation gives CASSLAGATREQYF.

This chain connects TRBV2 to TRBJ1-2, with 7 bases identical to TRBD1. Losses at the gene ends were 1 base for V and 3 bases for J; bases not matched to a gene: 5. The CDR3 spans 15 residues. CDR1 SNHLY and CDR2 FYNNEI come from the germline V gene. This CDR3 reads CASSEGGTADYGYTF. CDR3 sequence (DNA): TGTGCCAGCAGTGAAGGCGGGACAGCTGACTATGGCTACACCTTC.

This clone came up a few times. This rearrangement joins TRBV7-6 to TRBJ2-1, with 10 bases that match TRBD1. With 4 bases clipped from V and 6 bases from J, the junction kept 3 bases outside the gene matches. Germline V lookup: CDR1 SGHVS, CDR2 FNYEAQ. The CDR3 sequence is 14 residues long. CDR3 bases: TGTGCCAGCAGCTACGGGACAGGGGTCAATGAGCAGTTCTTC. Translation gives CASSYGTGVNEQFF. The full variable domain, with the rest looked up from reference TRBV7-6 and TRBJ2-1, is GAGVSQSPRYKVTKRGQDVALRCDPISGHVSLYWYRQALGQGPEFLTYFNYEAQQDKSGLPNDRFSAERPEGSISTLTIQRTEQRDSAMYRCASSYGTGVNEQFFGPGTRLTVL.

The V gene is TRBV6-5, the J gene TRBJ2-1; 9 positions agree with TRBD1. Per the germline V gene, CDR1 is MNHEY and CDR2 is SVGAGI. The CDR3 loop spans 15 amino acids. Trimming at V came to 0 bases and at J to 6 bases, leaving 3 bases not matched to a gene. CDR3 nucleotides: TGTGCCAGCAGTTACTCCGACAGGGGGGGCAATGAGCAGTTCTTC. It is translated as CASSYSDRGGNEQFF.

In its sample, this clone was seen once. This chain connects TRBV9 to TRBJ2-3; the D gene is possibly TRBD2 (5 bases). In germline, CDR1 is SGDLS, CDR2 YYNGEE. The CDR3 runs 14 residues. Trimming cost V 2 bases and J 0 bases, with 7 bases left between them. CDR3 protein: CASSVSGSTDTQYF. The CDR3 bases are TGTGCCAGCAGCGTCAGCGGTAGCACAGATACGCAGTATTTT.

The sample holds one count of this clone. The rearrangement joins TRBV9 to TRBJ2-2; TRBD2 aligns across 8 bases. The CDR3 runs 20 residues. V trimming: 4 bases; J trimming: 3 bases; junction bases outside the gene matches: 20. Germline V gives CDR1 SGDLS, CDR2 YYNGEE. The CDR3 reads CASSTRLPTSGAPDTGELFF. Here the CDR3 DNA reads TGTGCCAGCAGCACGCGCCTCCCAACTAGCGGAGCCCCCGACACCGGGGAGCTGTTTTTT.

This clone was counted only a few times. The chain links TRBV30 to TRBJ1-4; possibly TRBD1 for D (6 bases). V was shortened by 0 bases and J by 4 bases, with 12 bases between the two germline ends. Per germline, CDR1 GTSNPN and CDR2 SVGIG (reference sequence). This CDR3 spans 15 amino acids. The CDR3 DNA reads as TGTGCCTGGAGTGTACAGGGTGTTGGTAATGAAAAACTGTTTTTT. Residues: CAWSVQGVGNEKLFF.

The chain employs TRBV27 and TRBJ1-1; 9 bases line up with TRBD1. Germline lookup yields CDR1 MNHEY and CDR2 SMNVEV (reference sequence). CDR3 length: 14 residues. Trimming cost V 6 bases and J 3 bases; bases outside gene matches: 5. CDR3 residues: CASRADRGDTEAFF. The CDR3 bases are TGTGCCAGCAGAGCGGACAGGGGAGACACTGAAGCTTTCTTT.